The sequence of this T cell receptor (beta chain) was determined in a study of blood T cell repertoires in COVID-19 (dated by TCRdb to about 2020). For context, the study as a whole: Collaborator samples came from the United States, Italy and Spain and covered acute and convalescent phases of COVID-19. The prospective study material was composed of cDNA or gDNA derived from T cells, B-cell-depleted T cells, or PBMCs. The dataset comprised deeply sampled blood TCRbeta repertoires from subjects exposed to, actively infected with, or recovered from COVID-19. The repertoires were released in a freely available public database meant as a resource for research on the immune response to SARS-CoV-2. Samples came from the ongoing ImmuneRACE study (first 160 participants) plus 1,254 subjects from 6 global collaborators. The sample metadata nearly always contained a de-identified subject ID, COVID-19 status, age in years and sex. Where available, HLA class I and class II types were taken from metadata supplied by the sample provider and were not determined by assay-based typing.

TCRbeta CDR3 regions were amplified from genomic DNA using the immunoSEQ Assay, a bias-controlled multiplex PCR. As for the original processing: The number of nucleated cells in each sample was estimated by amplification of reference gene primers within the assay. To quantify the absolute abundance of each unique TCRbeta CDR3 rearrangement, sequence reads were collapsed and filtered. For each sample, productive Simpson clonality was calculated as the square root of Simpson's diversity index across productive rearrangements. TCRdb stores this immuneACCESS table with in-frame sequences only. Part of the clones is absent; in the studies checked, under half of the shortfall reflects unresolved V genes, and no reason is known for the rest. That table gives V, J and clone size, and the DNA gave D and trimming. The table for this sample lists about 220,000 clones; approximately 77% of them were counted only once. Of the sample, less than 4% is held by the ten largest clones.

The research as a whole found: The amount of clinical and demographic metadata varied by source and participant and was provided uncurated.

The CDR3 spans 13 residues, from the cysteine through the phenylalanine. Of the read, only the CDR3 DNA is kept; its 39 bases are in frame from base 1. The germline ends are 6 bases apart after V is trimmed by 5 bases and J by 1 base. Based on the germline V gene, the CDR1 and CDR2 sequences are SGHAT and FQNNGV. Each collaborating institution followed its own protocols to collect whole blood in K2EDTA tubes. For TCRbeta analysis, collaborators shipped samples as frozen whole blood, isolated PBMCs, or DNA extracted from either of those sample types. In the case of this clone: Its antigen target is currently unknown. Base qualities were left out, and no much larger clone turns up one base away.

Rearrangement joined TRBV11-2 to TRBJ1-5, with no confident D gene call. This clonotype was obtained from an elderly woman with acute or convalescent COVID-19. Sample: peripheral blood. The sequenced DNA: TGTGCCAGCAGCGCCTACAGCAATCAGCCCCAGCATTTT. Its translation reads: CASSAYSNQPQHF.